In this sample, the clone carrying this TCR beta chain turned up a few times. The V gene's germline CDR1 is LGHNA and CDR2 YNFKEQ. V was clipped by 4 bases and J by 5 bases, with 12 bases between them. CDR3 length: 14 residues. This entry comes from a study of blood T cell repertoires in COVID-19. Background on the study: Samples of COVID-19 (acute and convalescent) were obtained from the United States, Italy and Spain. From T cells, B-cell-depleted T cells, or PBMCs came the material, which was cDNA or gDNA.

Original processing methods: Estimates of nucleated cell counts were drawn from the amplification of reference gene primers. Sequencing used immunoSEQ multiplex PCR; TCRdb keeps in-frame clones, though not all of them. The V and J calls and clone size were taken over from that table, and D and trimming were inferred from the DNA. The data show around 250,000 clones, about 88% seen once. This sequence was found in an older woman with active or convalescent COVID-19. V gene TRBV4-2 combines with J gene TRBJ2-4; TRBD1 is a possible D gene (6 bases). Sequencing was performed on peripheral blood. The DNA of the CDR3 is TGTGCCAGCAGCCGTAGCCCAGGGGAAAACATTCAGTACTTC. Translated, it gives CASSRSPGENIQYF.